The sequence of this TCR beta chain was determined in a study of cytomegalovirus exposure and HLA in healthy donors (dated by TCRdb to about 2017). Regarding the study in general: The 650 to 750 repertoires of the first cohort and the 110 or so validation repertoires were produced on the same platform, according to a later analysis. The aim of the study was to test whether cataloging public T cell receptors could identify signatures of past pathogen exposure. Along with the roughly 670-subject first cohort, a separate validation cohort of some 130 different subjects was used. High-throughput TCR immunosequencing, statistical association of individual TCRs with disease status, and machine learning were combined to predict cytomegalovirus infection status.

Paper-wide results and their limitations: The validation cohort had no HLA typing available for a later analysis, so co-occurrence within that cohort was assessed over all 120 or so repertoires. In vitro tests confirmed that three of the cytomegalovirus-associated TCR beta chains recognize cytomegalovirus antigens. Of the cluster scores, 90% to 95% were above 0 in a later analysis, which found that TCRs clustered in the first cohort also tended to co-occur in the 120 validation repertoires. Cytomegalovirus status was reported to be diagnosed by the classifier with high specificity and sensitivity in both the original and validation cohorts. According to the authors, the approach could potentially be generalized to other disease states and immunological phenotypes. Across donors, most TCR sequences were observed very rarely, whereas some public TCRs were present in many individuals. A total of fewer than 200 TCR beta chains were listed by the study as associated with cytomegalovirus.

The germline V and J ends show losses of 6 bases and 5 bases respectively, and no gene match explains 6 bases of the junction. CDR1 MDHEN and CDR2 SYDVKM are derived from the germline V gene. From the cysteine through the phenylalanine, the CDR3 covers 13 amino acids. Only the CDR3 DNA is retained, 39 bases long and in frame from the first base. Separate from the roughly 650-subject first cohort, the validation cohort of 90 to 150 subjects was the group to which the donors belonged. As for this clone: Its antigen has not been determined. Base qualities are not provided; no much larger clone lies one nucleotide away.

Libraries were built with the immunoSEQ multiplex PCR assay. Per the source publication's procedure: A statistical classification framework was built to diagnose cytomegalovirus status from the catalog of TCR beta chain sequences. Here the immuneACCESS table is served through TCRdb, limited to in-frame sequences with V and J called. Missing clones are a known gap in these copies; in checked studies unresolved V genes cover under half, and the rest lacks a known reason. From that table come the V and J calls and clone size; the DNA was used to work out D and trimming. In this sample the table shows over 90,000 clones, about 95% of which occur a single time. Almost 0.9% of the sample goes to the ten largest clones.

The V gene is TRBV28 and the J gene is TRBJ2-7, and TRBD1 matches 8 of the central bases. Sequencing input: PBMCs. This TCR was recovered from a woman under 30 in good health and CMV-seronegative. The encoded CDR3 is CASSGQGGNEQYF. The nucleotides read TGTGCCAGCAGCGGACAGGGCGGGAACGAGCAGTACTTC.